These 25 T cell receptor beta chains originate from one sample sequenced in a study of cytomegalovirus exposure and HLA in healthy donors. The PCR used 60 Vbeta and 13 Jbeta primers. Method: immunoSEQ multiplex PCR; TCRdb's copy keeps in-frame clones and lacks some. The table lists approximately 150,000 clones, around 79% of them singletons. Input material: PBMCs. The receptors stem from a female donor in good health and CMV-seronegative.

The gene calls are TRBV4-1 and TRBJ2-7, with TRBD1 identical over 7 bases. Unmatched junction bases numbered 8, after V lost 1 base and J lost 5 bases. Germline CDR1 is MGHRA and CDR2 is YSYEKL. This CDR3 is 15 amino acids long. This chain's CDR3 is CASSQGPTGPNEQYF. The CDR3 nucleotides read TGCGCCAGCAGCCAAGGACCGACAGGGCCCAACGAGCAGTACTTC.

This clone was found a few times. The rearrangement uses TRBV5-4 and TRBJ2-1; 11 positions match TRBD2. Germline loops: CDR1 SGHNT, CDR2 YYREEE (reference sequence). V dropped 0 bases and J dropped 7; count of bases not matched to a gene: 6. The CDR3 is 16 amino acids. This CDR3 reads CASSLGLAGSRNEQFF. The CDR3 bases are TGTGCCAGCAGCTTGGGACTAGCGGGATCTAGGAATGAGCAGTTCTTC.

CDR3 sequence: CASSQEGGGDNEQFF. CDR3 nucleotide sequence: TGCGCCAGCAGCCAAGAAGGAGGGGGGGACAATGAGCAGTTCTTC. V usage is TRBV4-3 and J usage is TRBJ2-1; weak D call: TRBD2 (7 bases). V was cut by 0 bases and J by 5 bases, with 11 bases left in between. Germline-derived CDR1 and CDR2 are LGHNA and YSLEER. There are 15 residues in the CDR3.

V usage is TRBV7-3 and J usage is TRBJ1-1, with TRBD1 matching over 7 bases. Germline V lookup: CDR1 SGHTA, CDR2 FQGTGA. The CDR3 has 18 residues. V shed 0 bases and J 2 bases; nucleotides not matched to a gene: 12. The CDR3 sequence is CASSLTPHGGGLNTEAFF. CDR3 sequence (DNA): TGTGCCAGCAGCTTAACGCCACATGGAGGGGGCCTCAACACTGAAGCTTTCTTT. Drawing the rest from reference TRBV7-3 and TRBJ1-1, the complete variable domain is GAGVSQTPSNKVTEKGKYVELRCDPISGHTALYWYRQSLGQGPEFLIYFQGTGAADDSGLPNDRFFAVRPEGSVSTLKIQRTERGDSAVYLCASSLTPHGGGLNTEAFFGQGTRLTVV.

V and J are TRBV9 and TRBJ2-5; possibly TRBD1 for D (5 bases). The CDR3 contains 14 residues. Trimming took 3 bases from V and 4 from J, leaving 13 bases between them. Germline CDR1 is SGDLS and CDR2 is YYNGEE. For the CDR3, the DNA is TGTGCCAGCAGCGCCCAGGGTTGGGGAGAGACCCAGTACTTC. This encodes CASSAQGWGETQYF.

The gene calls are TRBV5-1 and TRBJ2-1; 7 bases match TRBD2. Trimming cost V 4 bases and J 2 bases; bases outside gene matches: 3. CDR3 length: 14 amino acids. Germline V gives CDR1 SGHRS, CDR2 YFSETQ. The DNA for the CDR3 is TGCGCCAGCAGCGTCAGCGGGGCCTACAATGAGCAGTTCTTC. Encoded protein: CASSVSGAYNEQFF.

A word on this clone: Other DNA sequences from this sample encode an identical CDR3 as well. CDR3 in DNA: TGTGCCTGGAGTGTACGCGGGGCAGATACGCAGTATTTT. Its translation is CAWSVRGADTQYF. The gene calls are TRBV30 and TRBJ2-3; D might be TRBD2 (6 bases). The CDR3 is 13 amino acids. Germline lookup yields CDR1 GTSNPN and CDR2 SVGIG (reference sequence). V lost 0 bases and J lost 4, with 8 bases in between.

This chain connects TRBV7-2 to TRBJ2-7, with 8 bases identical to TRBD1. Germline CDR1 is SGHTA and CDR2 is FQGNSA. Trimming took 5 bases from V and 2 from J; bases not matched to a gene: 8. This CDR3 spans 15 amino acids. The CDR3 reads CASSVYGTGAYEQYF. The CDR3 coding sequence is TGTGCCAGCAGCGTATACGGGACAGGAGCCTACGAGCAGTACTTC. Supplemented by reference TRBV7-2 and TRBJ2-7, the full variable domain reads GAGVSQSPSNKVTEKGKDVELRCDPISGHTALYWYRQSLGQGLEFLIYFQGNSAPDKSGLPSDRFSAERTGGSVSTLTIQRTQQEDSAVYLCASSVYGTGAYEQYFGPGTRLTVT.

The chain uses TRBV18 and TRBJ2-3, with TRBD1 identical over 10 bases. Trimming cost V 3 bases and J 4 bases; bases outside gene matches: 10. CDR1 is KGHSH, CDR2 LQKENI, per germline. The CDR3 length is 17 residues. The CDR3 loop is CASSPGTGTGVPDTQYF. CDR3 nucleotide sequence: TGTGCCAGCTCACCTGGGACCGGGACAGGGGTTCCAGATACGCAGTATTTT.

In its sample, this clone was seen a few times. The chain has TRBV29-1 and TRBJ2-3; D perhaps matches TRBD1 (6 bases). This CDR3 is built from 13 residues. V lost 8 bases, J lost 5 bases, and 17 bases lay in between. The germline CDR1 and CDR2 sequences are SQVTM and ANQGSEA. The chain's CDR3 is CSSEYREGDTQYF. In nucleotides, the CDR3 is TGCAGCTCTGAGTACAGGGAAGGAGATACGCAGTATTTT.

The chain carries TRBV2 and TRBJ1-5, with D possibly being TRBD1 (6 bases). Germline CDR1 is SNHLY and CDR2 is FYNNEI. V dropped 8 bases and J dropped 0 bases, with 11 bases sitting between them. The CDR3 has 14 amino acids. The CDR3 loop reads CASGGRYSNQPQHF. CDR3 in DNA: TGTGCCAGCGGGGGCAGATATAGCAATCAGCCCCAGCATTTT. The entire variable domain, with the rest obtained from reference TRBV2 and TRBJ1-5, is as follows: EPEVTQTPSHQVTQMGQEVILRCVPISNHLYFYWYRQILGQKVEFLVSFYNNEISEKSEIFDDQFSVERPDGSNFTLKIRSTKLEDSAMYFCASGGRYSNQPQHFGDGTRLSIL.

This CDR3 is CASSGGSRGYGYTF. CDR3 sequence (DNA): TGTGCCAGCAGCGGCGGGTCTCGAGGCTATGGCTACACCTTC. V is TRBV5-4 and J is TRBJ1-2, with unresolved D. Germline CDR1 and CDR2: SGHNT and YYREEE (reference sequence). This CDR3 comprises 14 residues. The V end lost 4 bases, the J end lost 4 bases, and 14 bases lay between the germline ends.

CDR3 amino acids: CASSLVGFRVGPYGYTF. CDR3 bases: TGTGCCAGCAGCTTAGTCGGGTTCAGGGTGGGCCCCTATGGCTACACCTTC. This sequence joins TRBV11-2 and TRBJ1-2; D perhaps matches TRBD1 (5 bases). Germline V lookup: CDR1 SGHAT, CDR2 FQNNGV. Deletions cut 1 base from V and 4 bases from J, with 19 bases between. The CDR3 has 17 amino acids.

The chain joins TRBV7-2 to TRBJ2-1, with 11 bases that match TRBD2. There are 16 residues in the CDR3. Germline values: CDR1 SGHTA, CDR2 FQGNSA. Trimming took 5 bases from V and 2 from J; bases not matched to a gene: 5. The CDR3 here is CASSLASGGTYNEQFF. The CDR3 DNA is TGTGCCAGCAGCCTCGCTAGCGGGGGGACCTACAATGAGCAGTTCTTC.

This chain connects TRBV2 to TRBJ1-6; D might be TRBD1 (5 bases). The CDR3 has 13 amino acids. Trimming removed 7 bases from V and 9 bases from J, with 13 bases in between. Germline loops: CDR1 SNHLY, CDR2 FYNNEI. The CDR3 protein is CASMREGSSPLHF. CDR3 nucleotides: TGTGCCAGCATGAGGGAGGGGAGTTCACCCCTCCACTTT. The full variable domain, rest sourced from reference TRBV2 and TRBJ1-6, is EPEVTQTPSHQVTQMGQEVILRCVPISNHLYFYWYRQILGQKVEFLVSFYNNEISEKSEIFDDQFSVERPDGSNFTLKIRSTKLEDSAMYFCASMREGSSPLHFGNGTRLTVT.

CDR3 sequence: CASSLPGRTAGEAFF. The CDR3 bases are TGTGCCAGCAGTTTACCCGGACGAACAGCGGGCGAAGCTTTCTTT. The chain is built from TRBV28 and TRBJ1-1; D gene unclear. This CDR3 region has 15 residues. Trimming stripped 2 bases from V and 8 bases from J, with 18 bases between. CDR1 is MDHEN and CDR2 is SYDVKM in the germline V gene.

The chain links TRBV6-1 to TRBJ2-5; D is perhaps TRBD1 (5 bases). CDR1 is MNHNS, CDR2 SASEGT, per germline. Trimming shortened V by 8 bases and J by 1 base, and 11 bases separated the two germline ends. The CDR3 consists of 13 residues. The CDR3 loop reads CASRQTFQETQYF. CDR3 nucleotides: TGTGCCAGCCGACAGACCTTCCAAGAGACCCAGTACTTC.

This clone was seen a few times. The chain joins TRBV5-6 to TRBJ2-1; TRBD1 aligns across 8 bases. The CDR3 totals 16 residues. Trimming took 4 bases from V and 3 from J; bases not matched to a gene: 9. CDR1 and CDR2 (germline): SGHDT, YYEEEE. As DNA, the CDR3 is TGTGCCAGCAGCCCGAACGACAGGGGAATCTACAATGAGCAGTTCTTC. Translation: CASSPNDRGIYNEQFF.

The chain joins TRBV30 to TRBJ1-6, with 10 bases aligning to TRBD1. CDR3 size: 15 residues. The germline gives CDR1 GTSNPN, CDR2 SVGIG (reference sequence). V lost 4 bases, J lost 7 bases, and 7 bases stayed unmatched. The CDR3 region has the DNA TGTGCCTGGAAGGGGACAGGGGCGTGGAATTCACCCCTCCACTTT. The encoded protein is CAWKGTGAWNSPLHF.

The chain carries TRBV25-1 and TRBJ2-1; the D gene is possibly TRBD2 (6 bases). Trimming shortened V by 7 bases and J by 0 bases, and 10 bases separated the two germline ends. CDR3 length equals 14 residues. The germline CDR1 and CDR2 sequences are MGHDK and SYGVNS. CDR3 bases: TGTGCCAGCAAGGGCGGGAACTCCTACAATGAGCAGTTCTTC. Translated: CASKGGNSYNEQFF.

J is TRBJ1-1 and V is TRBV11-2, with D perhaps TRBD1 (5 bases). There are 14 residues in the CDR3. V shed 0 bases and J shed 7 bases, with 12 bases lying between them. The germline gives CDR1 SGHAT, CDR2 FQNNGV. CDR3 DNA: TGTGCCAGCAGCTTAGAAAACAGGTTGGATGAAGCTTTCTTT. This translates into CASSLENRLDEAFF.

The rearrangement joins TRBV28 to TRBJ1-2; D gene uncertain. Germline-derived CDR1 and CDR2 are MDHEN and SYDVKM. V was cut by 10 bases and J by 3 bases, with 9 bases left in between. The CDR3 covers 11 residues. The CDR3 DNA reads as TGTGCCACCGGGGTTGACTATGGCTACACCTTC. It codes for CATGVDYGYTF.

This chain connects TRBV29-1 to TRBJ2-3; 14 positions match TRBD2. The germline V gene encodes CDR1 SQVTM and CDR2 ANQGSEA. V lost 6 bases, J lost 2 bases, and 7 bases stayed unmatched. This CDR3 has 16 residues. For the CDR3, the DNA is TGCAGCGTGGGGGGACTAGCGGGAGTTATCACAGATACGCAGTATTTT. Residues: CSVGGLAGVITDTQYF.

CDR3 sequence reads: CASSPEQGRGNEQYF. CDR3 nucleotide sequence: TGTGCCAGCAGCCCAGAACAGGGGAGAGGAAACGAGCAGTACTTC. The genes are TRBV5-4 and TRBJ2-7; 7 nucleotides agree with TRBD1. J was trimmed by 5 bases and V by 4 bases; bases with no gene match: 12. Germline CDR1 is SGHNT and CDR2 is YYREEE (reference sequence). The CDR3 is 15 amino acids.

This clone was detected once. The chain is built from TRBV5-1 and TRBJ2-3; TRBD1 agrees at 9 bases. The V gene end was trimmed by 4 bases and the J gene end by 4 bases; junction bases not matched to a gene: 4. This CDR3 contains 14 residues. Per germline, CDR1 SGHRS and CDR2 YFSETQ. The DNA of the CDR3 is TGCGCCAGCAGCGACACAGGGGGCGCAGATACGCAGTATTTT. It is translated as CASSDTGGADTQYF. The whole variable domain, remainder taken from reference TRBV5-1 and TRBJ2-3, is KAGVTQTPRYLIKTRGQQVTLSCSPISGHRSVSWYQQTPGQGLQFLFEYFSETQRNKGNFPGRFSGRQFSNSRSEMNVSTLELGDSALYLCASSDTGGADTQYFGPGTRLTVL.